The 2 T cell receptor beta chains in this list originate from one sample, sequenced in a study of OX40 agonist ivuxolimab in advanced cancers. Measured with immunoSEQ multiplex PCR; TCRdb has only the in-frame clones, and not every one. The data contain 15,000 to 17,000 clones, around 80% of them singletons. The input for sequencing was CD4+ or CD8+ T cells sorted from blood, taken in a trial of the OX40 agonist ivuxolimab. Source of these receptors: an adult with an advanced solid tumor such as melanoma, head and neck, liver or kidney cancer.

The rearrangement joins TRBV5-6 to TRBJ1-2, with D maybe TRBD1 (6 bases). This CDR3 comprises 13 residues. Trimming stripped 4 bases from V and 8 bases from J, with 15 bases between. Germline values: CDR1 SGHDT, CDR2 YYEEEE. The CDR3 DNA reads TGTGCCAGCAGCCCGACAGGAGATGTCGGCTACACCTTC. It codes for CASSPTGDVGYTF.

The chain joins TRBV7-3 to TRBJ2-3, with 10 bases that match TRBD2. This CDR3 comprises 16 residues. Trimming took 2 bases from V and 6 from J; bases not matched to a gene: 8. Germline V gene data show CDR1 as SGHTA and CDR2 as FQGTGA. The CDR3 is CASSLLAGAPGDTQYF. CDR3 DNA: TGTGCCAGCAGCTTACTAGCGGGGGCCCCAGGGGATACGCAGTATTTT.